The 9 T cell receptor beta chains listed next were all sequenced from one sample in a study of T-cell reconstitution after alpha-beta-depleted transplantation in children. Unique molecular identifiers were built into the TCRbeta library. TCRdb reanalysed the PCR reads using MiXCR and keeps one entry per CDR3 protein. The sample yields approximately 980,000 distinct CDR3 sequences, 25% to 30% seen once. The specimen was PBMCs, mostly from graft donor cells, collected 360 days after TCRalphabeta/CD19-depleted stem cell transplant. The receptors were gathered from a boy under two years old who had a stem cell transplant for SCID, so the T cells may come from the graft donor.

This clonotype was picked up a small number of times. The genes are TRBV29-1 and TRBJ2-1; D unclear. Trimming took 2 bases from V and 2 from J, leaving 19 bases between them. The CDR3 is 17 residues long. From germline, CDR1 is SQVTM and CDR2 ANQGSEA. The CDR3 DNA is TGCAGCGTTGAAACCCGTTGGAACAGCCGGACCTACAATGAGCAGTTCTTC. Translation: CSVETRWNSRTYNEQFF.

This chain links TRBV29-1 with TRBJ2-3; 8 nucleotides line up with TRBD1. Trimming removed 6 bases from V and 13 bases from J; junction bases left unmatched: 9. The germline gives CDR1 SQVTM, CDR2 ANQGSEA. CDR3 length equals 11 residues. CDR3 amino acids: CSVGTPGQEYF. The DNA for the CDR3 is TGCAGCGTCGGAACCCCGGGACAGGAGTATTTT.

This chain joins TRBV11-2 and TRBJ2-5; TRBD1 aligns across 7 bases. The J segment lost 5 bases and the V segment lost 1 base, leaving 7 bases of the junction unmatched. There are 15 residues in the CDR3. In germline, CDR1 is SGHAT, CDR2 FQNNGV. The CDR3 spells CASSLGDRDWETQYF. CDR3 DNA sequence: TGTGCCAGCAGCTTAGGAGACAGGGATTGGGAGACCCAGTACTTC.

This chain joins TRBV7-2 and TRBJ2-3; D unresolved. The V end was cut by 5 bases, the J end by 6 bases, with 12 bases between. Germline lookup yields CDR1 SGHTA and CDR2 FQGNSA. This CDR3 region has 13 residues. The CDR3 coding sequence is TGTGCCAGCAGCCCAACCCCCTCGGATACGCAGTATTTT. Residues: CASSPTPSDTQYF.

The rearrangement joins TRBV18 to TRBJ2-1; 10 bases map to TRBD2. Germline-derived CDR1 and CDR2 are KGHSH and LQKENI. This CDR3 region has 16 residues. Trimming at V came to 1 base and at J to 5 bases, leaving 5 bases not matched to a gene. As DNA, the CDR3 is TGTGCCAGCTCACCACTGGGTCTAGCGGGGGACAATGAGCAGTTCTTC. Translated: CASSPLGLAGDNEQFF.

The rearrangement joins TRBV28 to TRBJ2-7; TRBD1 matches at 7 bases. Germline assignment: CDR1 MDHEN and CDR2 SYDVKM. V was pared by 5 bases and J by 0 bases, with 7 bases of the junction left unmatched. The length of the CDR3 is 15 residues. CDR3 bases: TGTGCCAGCAGTACAGGGGTCAACCCCTCCTACGAGCAGTACTTC. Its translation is CASSTGVNPSYEQYF.

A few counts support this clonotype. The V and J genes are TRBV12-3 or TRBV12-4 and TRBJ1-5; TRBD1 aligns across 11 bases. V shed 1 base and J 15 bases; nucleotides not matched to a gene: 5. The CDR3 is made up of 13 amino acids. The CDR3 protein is CASSLDWDRGSHF. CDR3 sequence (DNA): TGTGCCAGCAGTTTAGATTGGGACAGGGGGTCGCATTTT.

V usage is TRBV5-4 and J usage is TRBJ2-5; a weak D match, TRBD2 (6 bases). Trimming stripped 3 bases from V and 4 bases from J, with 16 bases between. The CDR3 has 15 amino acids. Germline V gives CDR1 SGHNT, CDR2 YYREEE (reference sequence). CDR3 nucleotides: TGTGCCAGCAGCTCCCCGGGCCCGGGGGTAGAGACCCAGTACTTC. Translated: CASSSPGPGVETQYF.

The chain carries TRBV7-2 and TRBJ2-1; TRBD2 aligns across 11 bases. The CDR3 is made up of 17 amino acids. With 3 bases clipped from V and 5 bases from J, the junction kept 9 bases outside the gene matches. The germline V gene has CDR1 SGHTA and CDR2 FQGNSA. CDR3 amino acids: CASSFPVLAGVNNEQFF. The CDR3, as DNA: TGTGCCAGCAGCTTCCCCGTACTAGCGGGGGTAAACAATGAGCAGTTCTTC.